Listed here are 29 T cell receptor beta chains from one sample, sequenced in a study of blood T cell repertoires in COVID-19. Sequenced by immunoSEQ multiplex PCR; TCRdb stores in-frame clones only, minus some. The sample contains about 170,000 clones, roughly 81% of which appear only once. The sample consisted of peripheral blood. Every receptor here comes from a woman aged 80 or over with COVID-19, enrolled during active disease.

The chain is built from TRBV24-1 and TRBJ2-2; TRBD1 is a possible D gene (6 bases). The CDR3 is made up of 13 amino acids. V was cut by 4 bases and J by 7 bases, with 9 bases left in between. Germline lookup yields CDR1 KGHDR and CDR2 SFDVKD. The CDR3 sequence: CATSETGNGELFF. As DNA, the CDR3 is TGTGCCACCAGTGAAACAGGGAACGGGGAGCTGTTTTTT.

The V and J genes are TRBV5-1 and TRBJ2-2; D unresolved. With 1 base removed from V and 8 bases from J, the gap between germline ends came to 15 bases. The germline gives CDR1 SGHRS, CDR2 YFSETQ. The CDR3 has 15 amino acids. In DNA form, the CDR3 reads TGCGCCAGCAGCTTGCAAGCCCGCGGTTCTGGGGAGCTGTTTTTT. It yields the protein CASSLQARGSGELFF.

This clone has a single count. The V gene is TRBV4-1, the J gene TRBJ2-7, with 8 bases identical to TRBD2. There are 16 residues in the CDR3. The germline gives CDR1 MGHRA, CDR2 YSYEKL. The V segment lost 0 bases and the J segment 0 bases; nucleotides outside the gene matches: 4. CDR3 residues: CASSQEGLVSSYEQYF. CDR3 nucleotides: TGCGCCAGCAGCCAAGAGGGACTAGTGAGCTCCTACGAGCAGTACTTC.

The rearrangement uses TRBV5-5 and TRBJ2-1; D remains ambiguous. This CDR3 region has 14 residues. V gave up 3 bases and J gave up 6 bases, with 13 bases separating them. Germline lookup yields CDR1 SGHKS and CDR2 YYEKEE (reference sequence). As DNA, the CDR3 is TGTGCCAGCAGCTGGTGGGCCCAGCCCAATGAGCAGTTCTTC. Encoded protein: CASSWWAQPNEQFF.

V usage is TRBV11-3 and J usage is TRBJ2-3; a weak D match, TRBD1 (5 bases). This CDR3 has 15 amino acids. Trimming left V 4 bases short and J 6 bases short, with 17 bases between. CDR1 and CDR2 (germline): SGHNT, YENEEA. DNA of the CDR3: TGTGCCAGCAGCTCGAATCCAGGGTTGGTGGATACGCAGTATTTT. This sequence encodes CASSSNPGLVDTQYF.

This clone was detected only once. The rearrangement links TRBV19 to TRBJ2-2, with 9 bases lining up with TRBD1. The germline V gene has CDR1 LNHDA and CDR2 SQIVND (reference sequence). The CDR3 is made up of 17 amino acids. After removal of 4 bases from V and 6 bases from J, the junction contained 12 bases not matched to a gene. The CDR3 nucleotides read TGTGCCAGTAGTAACGGCCCTGGGACAGGGTTGGCCGGGGAGCTGTTTTTT. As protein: CASSNGPGTGLAGELFF.

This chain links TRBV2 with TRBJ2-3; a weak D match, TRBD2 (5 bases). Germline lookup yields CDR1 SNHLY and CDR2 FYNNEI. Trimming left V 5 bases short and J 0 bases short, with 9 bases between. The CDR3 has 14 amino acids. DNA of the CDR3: TGTGCCAGCAGTCCAGGACTGAGCACAGATACGCAGTATTTT. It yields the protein CASSPGLSTDTQYF. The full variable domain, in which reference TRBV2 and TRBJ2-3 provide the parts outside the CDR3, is EPEVTQTPSHQVTQMGQEVILRCVPISNHLYFYWYRQILGQKVEFLVSFYNNEISEKSEIFDDQFSVERPDGSNFTLKIRSTKLEDSAMYFCASSPGLSTDTQYFGPGTRLTVL.

Written as DNA, the CDR3 is TGTGCCTGGAGTGTACGGGGGGAAGGAGCTTTCTTT. Translation gives CAWSVRGEGAFF. This sequence joins TRBV30 and TRBJ1-1; the D gene is possibly TRBD1 (5 bases). The CDR3 runs to 12 residues. V lost 0 bases and J 10 bases, leaving 12 bases between the germline ends. The V gene's germline CDR1 is GTSNPN and CDR2 SVGIG (reference sequence). The full variable domain, its missing parts supplied by reference TRBV30 and TRBJ1-1, is SQTIHQWPATLVQPVGSPLSLECTVEGTSNPNLYWYRQAAGRGLQLLFYSVGIGQISSEVPQNLSASRPQDRQFILSSKKLLLSDSGFYLCAWSVRGEGAFFGQGTRLTVV.

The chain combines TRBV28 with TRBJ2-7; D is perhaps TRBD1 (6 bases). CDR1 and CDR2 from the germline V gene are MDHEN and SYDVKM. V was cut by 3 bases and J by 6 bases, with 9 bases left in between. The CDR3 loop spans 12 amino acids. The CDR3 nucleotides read TGTGCCAGCAGTTTGACGACAGGCGAGCAGTACTTC. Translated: CASSLTTGEQYF. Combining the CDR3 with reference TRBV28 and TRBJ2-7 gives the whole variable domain DVKVTQSSRYLVKRTGEKVFLECVQDMDHENMFWYRQDPGLGLRLIYFSYDVKMKEKGDIPEGYSVSREKKERFSLILESASTNQTSMYLCASSLTTGEQYFGPGTRLTVT.

The CDR3 loop is CASSSPGLGFNEQFF. The CDR3, as DNA: TGTGCCAGCAGTTCCCCGGGACTAGGTTTCAATGAGCAGTTCTTC. The chain recombines TRBV28 with TRBJ2-1, with 8 bases lining up with TRBD2. V gave up 4 bases and J gave up 6 bases; unmatched junction bases: 8. The germline V gene encodes CDR1 MDHEN and CDR2 SYDVKM. The CDR3 is made up of 15 amino acids.

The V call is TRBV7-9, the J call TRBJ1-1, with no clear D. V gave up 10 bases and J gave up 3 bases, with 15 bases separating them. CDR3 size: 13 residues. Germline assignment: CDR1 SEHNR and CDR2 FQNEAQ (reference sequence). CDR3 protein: CATLDGKDTEAFF. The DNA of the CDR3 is TGTGCCACCCTCGACGGGAAGGACACTGAAGCTTTCTTT. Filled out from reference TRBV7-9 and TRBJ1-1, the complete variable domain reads DTGVSQNPRHKITKRGQNVTFRCDPISEHNRLYWYRQTLGQGPEFLTYFQNEAQLEKSRLLSDRFSAERPKGSFSTLEIQRTEQGDSAMYLCATLDGKDTEAFFGQGTRLTVV.

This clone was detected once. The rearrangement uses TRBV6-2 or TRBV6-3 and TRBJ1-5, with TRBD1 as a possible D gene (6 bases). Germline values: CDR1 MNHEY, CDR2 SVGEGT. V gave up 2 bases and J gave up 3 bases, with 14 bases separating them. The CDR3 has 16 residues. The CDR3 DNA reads TGTGCCAGCAGTTACAGCGGAACAGGGTCCAATCAGCCCCAGCATTTT. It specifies CASSYSGTGSNQPQHF.

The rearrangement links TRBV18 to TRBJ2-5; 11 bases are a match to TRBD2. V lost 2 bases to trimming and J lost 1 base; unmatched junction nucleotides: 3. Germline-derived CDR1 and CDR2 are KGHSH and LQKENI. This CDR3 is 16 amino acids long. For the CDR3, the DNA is TGTGCCAGCTCACCATTAGCGGGAGGGCCCCAAGAGACCCAGTACTTC. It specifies CASSPLAGGPQETQYF. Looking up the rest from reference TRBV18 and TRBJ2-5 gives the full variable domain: NAGVMQNPRHLVRRRGQEARLRCSPMKGHSHVYWYRQLPEEGLKFMVYLQKENIIDESGMPKERFSAEFPKEGPSILRIQQVVRGDSAAYFCASSPLAGGPQETQYFGPGTRLLVL.

The CDR3, as DNA: TGTGCCAGCAGCTTGCCGGGACAACCGAACACCGGGGAGCTGTTTTTT. Translation gives CASSLPGQPNTGELFF. The chain links TRBV5-8 to TRBJ2-2, with D possibly matching TRBD1 (6 bases). Looked up from germline, CDR1 is SGHTS and CDR2 is YDEGEE. Trimming shortened V by 1 base and J by 0 bases, and 10 bases separated the two germline ends. The CDR3 totals 16 residues.

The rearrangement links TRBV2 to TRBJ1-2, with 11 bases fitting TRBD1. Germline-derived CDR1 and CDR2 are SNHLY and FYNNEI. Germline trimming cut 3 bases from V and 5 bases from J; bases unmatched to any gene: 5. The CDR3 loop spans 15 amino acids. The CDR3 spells CASSEDRGRVYGYTF. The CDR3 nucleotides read TGTGCCAGCAGTGAGGACAGGGGGCGAGTTTATGGCTACACCTTC.

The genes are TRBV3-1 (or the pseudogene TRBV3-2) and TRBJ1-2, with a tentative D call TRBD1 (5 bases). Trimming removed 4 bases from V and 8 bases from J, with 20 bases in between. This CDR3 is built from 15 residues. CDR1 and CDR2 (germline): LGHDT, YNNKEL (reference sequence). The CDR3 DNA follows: TGTGCCAGCAGCCTAAGACAACGGGGCGCGGGGGGCTACACCTTC. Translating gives CASSLRQRGAGGYTF.

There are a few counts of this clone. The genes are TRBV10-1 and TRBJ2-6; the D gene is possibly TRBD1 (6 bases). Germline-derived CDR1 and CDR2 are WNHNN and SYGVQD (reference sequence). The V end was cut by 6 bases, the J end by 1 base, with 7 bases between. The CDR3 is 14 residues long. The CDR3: CASSQGSGANVLTF. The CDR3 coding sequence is TGCGCCAGCAGCCAGGGGTCTGGGGCCAACGTCCTGACTTTC.

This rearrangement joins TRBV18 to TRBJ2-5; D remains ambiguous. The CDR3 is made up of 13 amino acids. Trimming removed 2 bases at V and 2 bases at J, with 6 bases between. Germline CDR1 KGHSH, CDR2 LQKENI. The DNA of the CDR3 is TGTGCCAGCTCACCATACAGACAAGAGACCCAGTACTTC. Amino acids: CASSPYRQETQYF. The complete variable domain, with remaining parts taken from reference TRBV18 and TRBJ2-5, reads NAGVMQNPRHLVRRRGQEARLRCSPMKGHSHVYWYRQLPEEGLKFMVYLQKENIIDESGMPKERFSAEFPKEGPSILRIQQVVRGDSAAYFCASSPYRQETQYFGPGTRLLVL.

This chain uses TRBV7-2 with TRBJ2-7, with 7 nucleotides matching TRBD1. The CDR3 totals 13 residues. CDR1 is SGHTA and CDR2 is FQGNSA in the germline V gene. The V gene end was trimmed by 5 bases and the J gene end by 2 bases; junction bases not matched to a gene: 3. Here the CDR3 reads CASSDRVTYEQYF. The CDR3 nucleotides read TGTGCCAGCAGCGACAGGGTGACCTACGAGCAGTACTTC.

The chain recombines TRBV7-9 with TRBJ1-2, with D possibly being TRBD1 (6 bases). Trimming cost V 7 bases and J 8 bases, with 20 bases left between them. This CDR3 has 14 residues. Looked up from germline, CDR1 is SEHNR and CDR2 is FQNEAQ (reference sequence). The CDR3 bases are TGTGCCAGCACCCAGGCGCAGGGGTTATACGGCTACACCTTC. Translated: CASTQAQGLYGYTF.

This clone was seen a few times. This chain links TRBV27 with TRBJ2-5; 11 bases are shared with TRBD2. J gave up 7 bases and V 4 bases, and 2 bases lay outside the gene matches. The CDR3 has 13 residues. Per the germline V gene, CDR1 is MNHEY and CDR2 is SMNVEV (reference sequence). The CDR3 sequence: CASSSTSGGTQYF. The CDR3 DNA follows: TGTGCCAGCAGTTCAACTAGCGGGGGGACCCAGTACTTC.

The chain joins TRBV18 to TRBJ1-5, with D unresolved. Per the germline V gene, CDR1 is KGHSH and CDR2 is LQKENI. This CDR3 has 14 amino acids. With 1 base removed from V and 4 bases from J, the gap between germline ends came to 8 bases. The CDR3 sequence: CASSPLNGNQPQHF. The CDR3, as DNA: TGTGCCAGCTCACCACTCAACGGGAATCAGCCCCAGCATTTT.

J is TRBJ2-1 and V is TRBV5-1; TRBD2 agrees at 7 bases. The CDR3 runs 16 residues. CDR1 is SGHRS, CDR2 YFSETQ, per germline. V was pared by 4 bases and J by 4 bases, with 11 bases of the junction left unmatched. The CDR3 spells CASSPIAGTSYNEQFF. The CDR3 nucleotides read TGCGCCAGCAGCCCCATAGCGGGCACATCGTACAATGAGCAGTTCTTC. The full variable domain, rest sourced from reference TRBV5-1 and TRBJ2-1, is KAGVTQTPRYLIKTRGQQVTLSCSPISGHRSVSWYQQTPGQGLQFLFEYFSETQRNKGNFPGRFSGRQFSNSRSEMNVSTLELGDSALYLCASSPIAGTSYNEQFFGPGTRLTVL.

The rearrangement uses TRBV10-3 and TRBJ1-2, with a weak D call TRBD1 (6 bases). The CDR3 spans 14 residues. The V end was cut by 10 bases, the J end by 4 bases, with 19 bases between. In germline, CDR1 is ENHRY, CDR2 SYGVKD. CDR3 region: CATAGEPPLYGYTF. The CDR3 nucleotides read TGTGCCACCGCAGGGGAGCCCCCCCTCTATGGCTACACCTTC.

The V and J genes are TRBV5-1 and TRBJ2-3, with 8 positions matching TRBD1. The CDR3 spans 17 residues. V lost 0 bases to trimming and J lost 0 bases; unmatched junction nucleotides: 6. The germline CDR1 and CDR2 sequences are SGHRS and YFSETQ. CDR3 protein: CASSLARDRSSTDTQYF. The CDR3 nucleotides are TGCGCCAGCAGCTTGGCCAGGGACAGGTCTAGCACAGATACGCAGTATTTT.

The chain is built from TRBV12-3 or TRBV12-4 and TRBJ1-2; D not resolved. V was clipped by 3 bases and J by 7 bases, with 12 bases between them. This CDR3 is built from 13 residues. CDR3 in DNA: TGTGCCAGCAGTTTGCTTGAGGGTCTTGGCTACACCTTC. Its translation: CASSLLEGLGYTF.

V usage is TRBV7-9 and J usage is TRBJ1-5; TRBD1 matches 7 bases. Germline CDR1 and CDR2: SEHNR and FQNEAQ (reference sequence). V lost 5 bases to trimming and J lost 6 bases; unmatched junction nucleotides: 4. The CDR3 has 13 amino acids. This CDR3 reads CASSRDRAQPQHF. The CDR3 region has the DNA TGTGCCAGCAGCCGAGACAGGGCTCAGCCCCAGCATTTT.

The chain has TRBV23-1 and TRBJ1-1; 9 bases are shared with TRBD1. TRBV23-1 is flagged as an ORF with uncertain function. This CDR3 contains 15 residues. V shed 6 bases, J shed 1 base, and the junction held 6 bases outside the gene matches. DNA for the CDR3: TGCGCCAGCAGACATGACAGGGGGGAGAACACTGAAGCTTTCTTT. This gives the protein CASRHDRGENTEAFF.

CDR3 region: CASRSLAGGSYEQYF. CDR3 sequence (DNA): TGCGCCAGCAGATCCCTAGCGGGAGGCTCCTACGAGCAGTACTTC. The rearrangement uses TRBV5-1 and TRBJ2-7; 11 bases agree with TRBD2. After removal of 5 bases from V and 0 bases from J, the junction contained 4 bases not matched to a gene. The length of the CDR3 is 15 residues. Germline assignment: CDR1 SGHRS and CDR2 YFSETQ.